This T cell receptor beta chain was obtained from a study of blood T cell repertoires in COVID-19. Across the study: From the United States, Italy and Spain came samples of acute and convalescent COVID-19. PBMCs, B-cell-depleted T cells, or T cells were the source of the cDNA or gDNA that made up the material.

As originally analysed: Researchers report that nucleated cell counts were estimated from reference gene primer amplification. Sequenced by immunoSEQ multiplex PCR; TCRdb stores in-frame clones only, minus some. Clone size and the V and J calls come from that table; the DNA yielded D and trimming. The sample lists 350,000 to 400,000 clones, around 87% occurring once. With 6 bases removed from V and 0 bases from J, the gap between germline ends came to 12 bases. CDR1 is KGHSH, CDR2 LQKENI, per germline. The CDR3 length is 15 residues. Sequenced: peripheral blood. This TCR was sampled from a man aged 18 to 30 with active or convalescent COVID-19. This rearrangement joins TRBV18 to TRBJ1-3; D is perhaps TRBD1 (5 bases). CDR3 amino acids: CASSATGTSGNTIYF. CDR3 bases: TGTGCCAGCTCTGCCACAGGAACCTCTGGAAACACCATATATTTT.